The clone carrying this T cell receptor beta chain occurred once. Germline-derived CDR1 and CDR2 are LNHNV and YYDKDF (reference sequence). CDR3 length: 15 residues. V lost 6 bases and J lost 1; bases outside the gene matches: 6. This sample is part of a study of technical replicates of blood from a few donors. Libraries were prepared by immunoSEQ multiplex PCR; TCRdb keeps only in-frame clonotypes and omits some of them. The table shows over 70,000 clones, with 96% occurring only once. The chain is built from TRBV15 and TRBJ1-2; 9 bases are a match to TRBD1. The sequence came from a human donor in good health. Sequenced sample: T cells isolated from PBMCs. The CDR3 region has the DNA TGTGCCACCAGAGGGACAGGGAGTTTTAACTATGGCTACACCTTC. It specifies CATRGTGSFNYGYTF.